This T cell receptor (beta chain) emerged from a study of cytomegalovirus exposure and HLA in healthy donors. For the study at large: In an earlier analysis, 95 million to 130 million unique TCR beta sequences were found from about 190 million T cells.

There are 15 residues in the CDR3. Germline-derived CDR1 and CDR2 are SGHRS and YFSETQ. V lost 4 bases and J lost 3; bases outside the gene matches: 10. Worth noting for this clone: The target antigen is unknown.

Findings of the study overall: In a later analysis, productive TCRs from donors in an Asian-associated ancestry cluster reportedly carried fewer N-insertions than the cohort mean. Accurate prediction of HLA-A and HLA-B alleles (for most subjects) was reportedly achieved from TCR beta sequences. Analyses of presence and absence presupposed an approximately uniform sequencing depth across donors.

A multiplex PCR was run with 60 Vbeta primers and 13 Jbeta primers. Some clones are missing from TCRdb's copy, which holds only in-frame ones; the method was immunoSEQ multiplex PCR. The ten top clones account for roughly 12%, within a sample of about 53,000 clones. The chain carries TRBV5-1 and TRBJ2-7, with 7 nucleotides matching TRBD2. This TCR was recovered from a man in his late teens or twenties in good health and CMV-seropositive. Specimen: PBMCs. The CDR3 region has the DNA TGCGCCAGCAGCGTGGGGGGTACTAGCGACTACGAGCAGTACTTC. This encodes CASSVGGTSDYEQYF.